The TCR beta chain under discussion was sequenced for a study of blood T cells in healthy people across ages. The second PCR ran roughly 6 to 11 cycles with a sample-barcoded 5' primer and J-beta primers. TCRdb recomputed calls from the 5' RACE reads with MiXCR, one row per CDR3 protein. The table records more than 900,000 distinct CDR3 sequences, about 28% of them present only once. With respect to this clonotype: At one end the junction does not follow the germline gene, possibly because of a read error.

This CDR3 region has 13 residues. Germline CDR1 and CDR2: KGHSH and LQKENI. This same sample was also part of a study on T cells of mothers and their children.

The rearrangement joins TRBV18 to TRBJ2-1; D is perhaps TRBD2 (6 bases). What was sequenced was blood. This sequence originates from a woman aged 40 to 49 in good health. CDR3 in amino acids: CASSPPRGNEQLF. DNA of the CDR3: TGTGCCAGCTCACCACCGCGGGGAAATGAGCAGTTATTC.